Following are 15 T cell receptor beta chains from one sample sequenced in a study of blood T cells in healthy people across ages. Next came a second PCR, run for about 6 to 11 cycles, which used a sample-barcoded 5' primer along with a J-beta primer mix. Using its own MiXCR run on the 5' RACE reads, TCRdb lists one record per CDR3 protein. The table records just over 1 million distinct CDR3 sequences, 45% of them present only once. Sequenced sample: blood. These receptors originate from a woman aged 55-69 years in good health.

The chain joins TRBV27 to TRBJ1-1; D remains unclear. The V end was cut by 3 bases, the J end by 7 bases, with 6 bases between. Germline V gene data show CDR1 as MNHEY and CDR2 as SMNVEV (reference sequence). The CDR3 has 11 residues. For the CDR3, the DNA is TGTGCCAGCAGTTTTTCGGGTGAAGCTTTCTTT. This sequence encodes CASSFSGEAFF.

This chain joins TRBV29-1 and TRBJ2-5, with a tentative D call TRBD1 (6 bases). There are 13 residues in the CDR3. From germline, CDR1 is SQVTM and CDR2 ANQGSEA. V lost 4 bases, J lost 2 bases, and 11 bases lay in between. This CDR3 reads CSVGGQPQETQYF. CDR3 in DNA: TGCAGCGTTGGTGGACAGCCTCAAGAGACCCAGTACTTC.

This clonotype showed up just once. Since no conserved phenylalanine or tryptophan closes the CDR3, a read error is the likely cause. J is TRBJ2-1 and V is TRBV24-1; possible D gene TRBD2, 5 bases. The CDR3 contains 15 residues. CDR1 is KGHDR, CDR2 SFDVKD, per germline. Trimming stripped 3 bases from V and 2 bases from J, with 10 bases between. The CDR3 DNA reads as TGTGCCACCAGTGATACCCGGGGTCCCTACAATGAGCAGTTCTTA. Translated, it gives CATSDTRGPYNEQFL.

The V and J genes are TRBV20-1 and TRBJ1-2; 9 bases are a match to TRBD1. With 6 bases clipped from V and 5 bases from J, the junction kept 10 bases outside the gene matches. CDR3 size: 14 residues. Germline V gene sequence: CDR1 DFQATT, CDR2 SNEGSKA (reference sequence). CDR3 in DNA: TGCAGTGCGAGTTCTGGGGACAGGGAATATGGCTACACCTTC. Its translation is CSASSGDREYGYTF.

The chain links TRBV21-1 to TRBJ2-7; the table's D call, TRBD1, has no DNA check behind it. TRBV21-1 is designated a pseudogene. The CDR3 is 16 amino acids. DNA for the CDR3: TGTGCCAGCAGCAAGATCGTCTACAGGGGTTACTACGAGCAGTACTTC. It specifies CASSKIVYRGYYEQYF.

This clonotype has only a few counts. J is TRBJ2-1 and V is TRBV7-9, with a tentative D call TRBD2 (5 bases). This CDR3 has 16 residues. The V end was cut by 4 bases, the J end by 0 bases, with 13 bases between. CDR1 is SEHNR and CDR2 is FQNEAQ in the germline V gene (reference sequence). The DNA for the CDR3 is TGTGCCAGCAGCTCCCCAGCGGAGAGCTCCTACAATGAGCAGTTCTTC. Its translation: CASSSPAESSYNEQFF. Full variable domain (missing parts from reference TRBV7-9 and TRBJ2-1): DTGVSQNPRHKITKRGQNVTFRCDPISEHNRLYWYRQTLGQGPEFLTYFQNEAQLEKSRLLSDRFSAERPKGSFSTLEIQRTEQGDSAMYLCASSSPAESSYNEQFFGPGTRLTVL.

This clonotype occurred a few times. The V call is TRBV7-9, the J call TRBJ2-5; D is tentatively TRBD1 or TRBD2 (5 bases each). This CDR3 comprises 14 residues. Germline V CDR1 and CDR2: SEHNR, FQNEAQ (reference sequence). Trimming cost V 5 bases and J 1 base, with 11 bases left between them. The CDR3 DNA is TGTGCCAGCAGCCGGGGCTCGCCCCAAGAGACCCAGTACTTC. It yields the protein CASSRGSPQETQYF. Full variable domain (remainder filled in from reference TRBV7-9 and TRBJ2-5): DTGVSQNPRHKITKRGQNVTFRCDPISEHNRLYWYRQTLGQGPEFLTYFQNEAQLEKSRLLSDRFSAERPKGSFSTLEIQRTEQGDSAMYLCASSRGSPQETQYFGPGTRLLVL.

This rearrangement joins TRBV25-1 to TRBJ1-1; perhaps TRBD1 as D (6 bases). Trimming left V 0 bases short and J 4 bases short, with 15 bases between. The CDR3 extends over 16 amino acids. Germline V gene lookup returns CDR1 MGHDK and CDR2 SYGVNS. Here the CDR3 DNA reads TGTGCCAGCAGTGAATATACGGGGGGCGATGGCACTGAAGCTTTCTTT. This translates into CASSEYTGGDGTEAFF.

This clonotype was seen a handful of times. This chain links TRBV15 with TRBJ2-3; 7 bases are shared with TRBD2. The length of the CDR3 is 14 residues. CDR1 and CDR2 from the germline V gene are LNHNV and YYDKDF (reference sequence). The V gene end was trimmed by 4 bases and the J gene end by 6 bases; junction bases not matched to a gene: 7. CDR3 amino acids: CATSTRTSADTQYF. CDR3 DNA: TGTGCCACCAGCACAAGGACTAGTGCGGATACGCAGTATTTT. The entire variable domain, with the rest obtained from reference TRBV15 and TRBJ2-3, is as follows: DAMVIQNPRYQVTQFGKPVTLSCSQTLNHNVMYWYQQKSSQAPKLLFHYYDKDFNNEADTPDNFQSRRPNTSFCFLDIRSPGLGDTAMYLCATSTRTSADTQYFGPGTRLTVL.

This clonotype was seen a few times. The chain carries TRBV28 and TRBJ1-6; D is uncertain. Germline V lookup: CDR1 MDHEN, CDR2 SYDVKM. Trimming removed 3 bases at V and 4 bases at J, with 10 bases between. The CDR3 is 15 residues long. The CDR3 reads CASSFQGQYNSPLHF. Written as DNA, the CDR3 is TGTGCCAGCAGTTTTCAAGGGCAGTATAATTCACCCCTCCACTTT. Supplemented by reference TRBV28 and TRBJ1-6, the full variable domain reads DVKVTQSSRYLVKRTGEKVFLECVQDMDHENMFWYRQDPGLGLRLIYFSYDVKMKEKGDIPEGYSVSREKKERFSLILESASTNQTSMYLCASSFQGQYNSPLHFGNGTRLTVT.

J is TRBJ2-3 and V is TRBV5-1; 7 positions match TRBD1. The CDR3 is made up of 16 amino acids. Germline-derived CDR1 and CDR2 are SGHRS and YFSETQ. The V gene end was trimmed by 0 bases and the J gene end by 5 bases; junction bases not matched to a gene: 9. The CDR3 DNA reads TGCGCCAGCAGCTTGGAGGGGACAGCCGGGATAGATACGCAGTATTTT. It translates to CASSLEGTAGIDTQYF.

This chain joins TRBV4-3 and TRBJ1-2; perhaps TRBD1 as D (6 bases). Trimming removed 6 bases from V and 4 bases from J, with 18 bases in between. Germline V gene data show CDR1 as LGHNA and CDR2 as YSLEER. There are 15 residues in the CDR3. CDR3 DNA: TGCGCCAGCAGTCCACACAGGGCCTGGATCTATGGCTACACCTTC. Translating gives CASSPHRAWIYGYTF.

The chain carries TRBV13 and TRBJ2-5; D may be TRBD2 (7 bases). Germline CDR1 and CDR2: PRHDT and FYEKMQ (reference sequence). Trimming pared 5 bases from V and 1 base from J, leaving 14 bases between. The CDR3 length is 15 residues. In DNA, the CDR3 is TGTGCCAGCAGCGGCGAGGGGGGGTTCCAAGAGACCCAGTACTTC. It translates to CASSGEGGFQETQYF. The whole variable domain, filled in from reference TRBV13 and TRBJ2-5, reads AAGVIQSPRHLIKEKRETATLKCYPIPRHDTVYWYQQGPGQDPQFLISFYEKMQSDKGSIPDRFSAQQFSDYHSELNMSSLELGDSALYFCASSGEGGFQETQYFGPGTRLLVL.

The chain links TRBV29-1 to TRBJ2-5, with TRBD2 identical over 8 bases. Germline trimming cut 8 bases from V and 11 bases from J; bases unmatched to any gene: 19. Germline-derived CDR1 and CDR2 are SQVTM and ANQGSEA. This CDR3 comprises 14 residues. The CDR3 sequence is CSSSRERERSEQYF. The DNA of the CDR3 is TGCAGCTCCTCACGGGAGCGGGAGAGGAGTGAGCAGTACTTC.

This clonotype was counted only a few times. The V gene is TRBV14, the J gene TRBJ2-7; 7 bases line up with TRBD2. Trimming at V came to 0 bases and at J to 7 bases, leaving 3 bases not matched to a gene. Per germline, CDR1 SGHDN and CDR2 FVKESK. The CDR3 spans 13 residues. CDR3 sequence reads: CASSQEYSGEQYF. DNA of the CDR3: TGTGCCAGCAGCCAAGAATATAGCGGGGAGCAGTACTTC.